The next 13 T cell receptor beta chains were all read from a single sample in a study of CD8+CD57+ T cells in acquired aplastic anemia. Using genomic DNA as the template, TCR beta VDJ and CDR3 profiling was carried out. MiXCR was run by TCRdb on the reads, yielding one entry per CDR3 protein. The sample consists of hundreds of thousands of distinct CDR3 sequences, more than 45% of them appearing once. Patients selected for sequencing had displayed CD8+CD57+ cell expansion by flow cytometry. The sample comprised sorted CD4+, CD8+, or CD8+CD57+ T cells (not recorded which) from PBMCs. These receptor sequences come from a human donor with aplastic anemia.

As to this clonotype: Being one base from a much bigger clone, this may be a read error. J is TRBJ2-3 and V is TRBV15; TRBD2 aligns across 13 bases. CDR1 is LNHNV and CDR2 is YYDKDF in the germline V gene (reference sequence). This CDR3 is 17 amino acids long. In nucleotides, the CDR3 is TGTGCCAGCAGCTTCGGGACTAGCGGGGTGGGTGAAGATACGCAGTATTTT. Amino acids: CASSFGTSGVGEDTQYF.

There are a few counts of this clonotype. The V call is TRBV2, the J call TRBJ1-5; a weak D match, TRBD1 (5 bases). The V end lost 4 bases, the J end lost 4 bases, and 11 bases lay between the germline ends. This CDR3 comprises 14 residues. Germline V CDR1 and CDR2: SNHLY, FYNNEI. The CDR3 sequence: CASSAGDGNQPQHF. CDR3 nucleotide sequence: TGTGCCAGCAGTGCGGGGGACGGGAATCAGCCCCAGCATTTT.

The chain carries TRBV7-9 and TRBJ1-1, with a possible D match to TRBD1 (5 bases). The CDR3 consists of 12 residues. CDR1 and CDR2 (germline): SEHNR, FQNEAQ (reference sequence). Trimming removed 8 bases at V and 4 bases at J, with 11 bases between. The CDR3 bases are TGTGCCAGCCTAACAGGAGGCACTGAAGCTTTCTTT. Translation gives CASLTGGTEAFF.

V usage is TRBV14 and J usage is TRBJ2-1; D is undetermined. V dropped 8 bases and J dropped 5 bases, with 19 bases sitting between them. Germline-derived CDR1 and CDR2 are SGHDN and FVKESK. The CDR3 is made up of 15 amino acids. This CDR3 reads CASSPLIRSDNEQFF. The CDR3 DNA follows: TGTGCCAGCTCCCCCCTAATACGCAGCGACAATGAGCAGTTCTTC.

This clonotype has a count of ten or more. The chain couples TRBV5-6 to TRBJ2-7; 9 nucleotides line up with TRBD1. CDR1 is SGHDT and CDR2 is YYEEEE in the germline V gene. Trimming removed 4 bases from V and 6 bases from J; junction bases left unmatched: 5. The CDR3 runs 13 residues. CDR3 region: CASSKGQGREQYF. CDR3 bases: TGTGCCAGCAGCAAGGGACAGGGACGCGAGCAGTACTTC.

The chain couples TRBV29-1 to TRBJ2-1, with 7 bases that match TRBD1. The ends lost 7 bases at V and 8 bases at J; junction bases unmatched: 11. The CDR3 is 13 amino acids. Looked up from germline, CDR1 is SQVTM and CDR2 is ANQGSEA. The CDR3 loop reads CSGTGTALDEQFF. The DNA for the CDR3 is TGCAGCGGAACCGGGACAGCTCTGGATGAGCAGTTCTTC.

The CDR3 sequence is CASSQGQDGPPQPQHF. The CDR3 coding sequence is TGCGCCAGCAGCCAAGGACAGGACGGCCCCCCCCAGCCCCAGCATTTT. V gene TRBV4-1 combines with J gene TRBJ1-5; D perhaps matches TRBD1 (6 bases). The length of the CDR3 is 16 residues. Trimming cost V 1 base and J 7 bases, with 17 bases left between them. Germline V CDR1 and CDR2: MGHRA, YSYEKL.

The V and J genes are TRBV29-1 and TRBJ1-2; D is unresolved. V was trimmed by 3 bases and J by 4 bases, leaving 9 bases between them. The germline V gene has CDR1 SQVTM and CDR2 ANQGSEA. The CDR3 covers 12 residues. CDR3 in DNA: TGCAGCGTTGATGGGGTAGGCTATGGCTACACCTTC. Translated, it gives CSVDGVGYGYTF.

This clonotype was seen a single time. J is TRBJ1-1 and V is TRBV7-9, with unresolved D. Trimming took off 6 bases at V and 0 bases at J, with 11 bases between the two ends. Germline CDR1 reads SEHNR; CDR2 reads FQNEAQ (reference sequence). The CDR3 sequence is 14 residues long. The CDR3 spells CASRDGGMNTEAFF. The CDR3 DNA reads TGTGCCAGCAGGGACGGTGGAATGAACACTGAAGCTTTCTTT.

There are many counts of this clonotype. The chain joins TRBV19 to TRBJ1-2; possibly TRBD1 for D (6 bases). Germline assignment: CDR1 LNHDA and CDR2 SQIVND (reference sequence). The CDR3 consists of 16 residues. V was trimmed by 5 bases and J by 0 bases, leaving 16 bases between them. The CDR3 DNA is TGTGCCAGTAGTCCGCAAAGGACAGAGACTAACTATGGCTACACCTTC. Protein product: CASSPQRTETNYGYTF. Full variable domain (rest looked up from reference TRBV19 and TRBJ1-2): DGGITQSPKYLFRKEGQNVTLSCEQNLNHDAMYWYRQDPGQGLRLIYYSQIVNDFQKGDIAEGYSVSREKKESFPLTVTSAQKNPTAFYLCASSPQRTETNYGYTFGSGTRLTVV.

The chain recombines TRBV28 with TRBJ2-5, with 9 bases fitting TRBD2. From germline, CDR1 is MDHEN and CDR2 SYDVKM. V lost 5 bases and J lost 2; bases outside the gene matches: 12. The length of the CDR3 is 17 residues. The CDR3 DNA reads TGTGCCAGCAGTATGGGCCTAGCGGGGACTACACAAGAGACCCAGTACTTC. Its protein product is CASSMGLAGTTQETQYF.

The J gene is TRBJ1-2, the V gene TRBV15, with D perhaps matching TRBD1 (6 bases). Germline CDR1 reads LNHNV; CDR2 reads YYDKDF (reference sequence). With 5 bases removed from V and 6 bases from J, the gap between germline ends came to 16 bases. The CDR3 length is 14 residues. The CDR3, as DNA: TGTGCCACCAGCTGGGGACACGGGACGGATGGCTACACCTTC. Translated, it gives CATSWGHGTDGYTF.

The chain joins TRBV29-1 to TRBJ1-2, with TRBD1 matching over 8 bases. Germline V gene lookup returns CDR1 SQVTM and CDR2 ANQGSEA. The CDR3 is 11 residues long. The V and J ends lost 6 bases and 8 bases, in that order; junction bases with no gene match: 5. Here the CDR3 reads CSVDRGSGYTF. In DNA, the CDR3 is TGCAGCGTAGACAGGGGATCGGGCTACACCTTC.